A selection of T cell receptor beta chains follows, all from one sample in a study of blood T cell repertoires in COVID-19. The table came from immunoSEQ multiplex PCR; TCRdb's copy has only in-frame clones and leaves some out. The profile shows fewer than 250,000 clones, 89% of them singletons. What was sequenced was peripheral blood. These receptors were taken from a man in his 60s who had recovered from COVID-19. Each CDR3 is given with its conserved first and last residue. Each record gives: clone size, CDR3 length, J gene, V gene, D gene, CDR3 DNA, CDR3 protein. The D gene is left open where the match is weak. Size is omitted from some rows. Given values are once, few, many or a class for expanded clones.

few	14	TRBJ1-6	TRBV27	-	TGTGCCAGCGGCCACGGGGTGGGGTACTCACCCCTCCACTTT	CASGHGVGYSPLHF
few	16	TRBJ2-1	TRBV10-3	TRBD1	TGTGCCATCAGTGACCAAATTACCGGGACAGGGGTTCGGCAGTTCTTC	CAISDQITGTGVRQFF
-	19	TRBJ2-7	TRBV2	TRBD2	TGTGCCAGCAGTGAAAGTAGCGGGAGGGCCCGGACCAGGACCTACGAGCAGTACTTC	CASSESSGRARTRTYEQYF
-	17	TRBJ2-7	TRBV28	TRBD2	TGTGCCAGCAGTTCGCCCCACCTCTGGCGGGAGGGTTACGAGCAGTACTTC	CASSSPHLWREGYEQYF
few	15	TRBJ2-2	TRBV14	-	TGTGCCAGCAGCGAATGGACAATCGACACCGGGGAGCTGTTTTTT	CASSEWTIDTGELFF
-	14	TRBJ2-5	TRBV5-1	TRBD1	TGCGCCAGCAGCTACTCAGGACAGGGTGAGACCCAGTACTTC	CASSYSGQGETQYF
-	14	TRBJ1-1	TRBV5-4	TRBD1	TGTGCCAGCAGCTCGGGACAGGGTTTTACTGAAGCTTTCTTT	CASSSGQGFTEAFF
-	18	TRBJ2-1	TRBV5-1	TRBD2	TGCGCCAGCAGCATTACCGGGACTAGCGGGAGTACGGCCCATGAGCAGTTCTTC	CASSITGTSGSTAHEQFF
-	15	TRBJ2-2	TRBV9	-	TGTGCCAGCAGCCCAGGGAGGGGGAGACCCGGGGAGCTGTTTTTT	CASSPGRGRPGELFF
-	18	TRBJ2-1	TRBV6-2/TRBV6-3	-	TGTGCCAGCAGTTACCCGGGAGCGGCCCATACGGCTTACAATGAGCAGTTCTTC	CASSYPGAAHTAYNEQFF